The 17 T cell receptor beta chains presented below share a single source sample, sequenced in a study of cytotoxic CD8 clonotypes in ibrutinib-treated CLL. TCRdb's table, derived via immunoSEQ multiplex PCR, lists solely in-frame clones and lacks some. The data contain about 14,000 clones, roughly 76% of them singletons. The sequencing here drew on PBMCs, taken before ibrutinib treatment. Receptors were obtained from a human donor with chronic lymphocytic leukemia.

The chain recombines TRBV5-6 with TRBJ2-2; D not resolved. Germline V CDR1 and CDR2: SGHDT, YYEEEE. The CDR3 covers 14 residues. Deletions cut 0 bases from V and 3 bases from J, with 6 bases between. The CDR3 nucleotides read TGTGCCAGCAGCTTGGATCCGGACACCGGGGAGCTGTTTTTT. This translates into CASSLDPDTGELFF. Variable domain in full (rest from reference TRBV5-6 and TRBJ2-2): DAGVTQSPTHLIKTRGQQVTLRCSPKSGHDTVSWYQQALGQGPQFIFQYYEEEERQRGNFPDRFSGHQFPNYSSELNVNALLLGDSALYLCASSLDPDTGELFFGEGSRLTVL.

The rearrangement joins TRBV9 to TRBJ2-3, with 10 bases fitting TRBD1. V was clipped by 4 bases and J by 6 bases; unmatched bases: 8. CDR3 size: 15 residues. CDR1 and CDR2 from the germline V gene are SGDLS and YYNGEE. CDR3 nucleotide sequence: TGTGCCAGCAGCATCGGGACAGGGGCGCCTGATACGCAGTATTTT. It specifies CASSIGTGAPDTQYF. The complete variable domain, with remaining parts taken from reference TRBV9 and TRBJ2-3, reads DSGVTQTPKHLITATGQRVTLRCSPRSGDLSVYWYQQSLDQGLQFLIQYYNGEERAKGNILERFSAQQFPDLHSELNLSSLELGDSALYFCASSIGTGAPDTQYFGPGTRLTVL.

This clone has just a few counts. This chain links TRBV6-5 with TRBJ2-7, with D perhaps matching TRBD1 or TRBD2 (5 bases each). This CDR3 region has 13 residues. Germline CDR1 is MNHEY and CDR2 is SVGAGI. V lost 6 bases and J 0 bases, leaving 9 bases between the germline ends. Here the CDR3 reads CASSRDGSYEQYF. As DNA, the CDR3 is TGTGCCAGCAGCCGGGACGGCTCCTACGAGCAGTACTTC.

V is TRBV7-6 and J is TRBJ2-2; no definite D call. The CDR3 spans 15 residues. V was shortened by 5 bases and J by 0 bases, with 10 bases between the two germline ends. Germline loops: CDR1 SGHVS, CDR2 FNYEAQ. CDR3 sequence reads: CASSPAYPNTGELFF. The CDR3 DNA follows: TGTGCCAGCAGCCCCGCCTATCCGAACACCGGGGAGCTGTTTTTT.

The chain joins TRBV5-1 to TRBJ2-2; D is undetermined. CDR3 length: 11 residues. V lost 3 bases, J lost 7 bases, and 4 bases lay in between. CDR1 is SGHRS and CDR2 is YFSETQ in the germline V gene. The CDR3 DNA follows: TGCGCCAGCAGCTGGGGCGGGGAGCTGTTTTTT. Translating gives CASSWGGELFF.

The chain links TRBV14 to TRBJ2-7; perhaps D is TRBD1 or TRBD2 (6 bases each). V lost 10 bases, J lost 3 bases, and 16 bases lay in between. Looked up from germline, CDR1 is SGHDN and CDR2 is FVKESK. This CDR3 spans 13 amino acids. The CDR3 DNA reads TGTGCCACCCCCTTAGGGGGGCGCTACGAGCAGTACTTC. Its protein product is CATPLGGRYEQYF. The full variable domain, with the rest looked up from reference TRBV14 and TRBJ2-7, is EAGVTQFPSHSVIEKGQTVTLRCDPISGHDNLYWYRRVMGKEIKFLLHFVKESKQDESGMPNNRFLAERTGGTYSTLKVQPAELEDSGVYFCATPLGGRYEQYFGPGTRLTVT.

The chain employs TRBV6-1 and TRBJ2-3; the match to TRBD1 covers 11 bases. Germline CDR1 reads MNHNS; CDR2 reads SASEGT. J lost 6 bases, V lost 2 bases, and 4 bases had no gene match. The CDR3 totals 15 residues. The CDR3 sequence is CASSETRDRGDTQYF. The DNA for the CDR3 is TGTGCCAGCAGTGAAACCCGGGACAGGGGGGATACGCAGTATTTT.

This clone turned up a few times. The chain joins TRBV5-1 to TRBJ2-7; D may match TRBD1 or TRBD2 (5 bases each). Germline values: CDR1 SGHRS, CDR2 YFSETQ. The CDR3 contains 15 residues. V shed 0 bases and J shed 2 bases, with 12 bases lying between them. In DNA form, the CDR3 reads TGCGCCAGCAGCTTGGCATGGGACCTGGCCTACGAGCAGTACTTC. This codes for CASSLAWDLAYEQYF.

This chain connects TRBV27 to TRBJ2-1; D might be TRBD1 or TRBD2, each matching 6 bases. CDR1 is MNHEY, CDR2 SMNVEV, per germline (reference sequence). The V gene lost 3 bases and the J gene lost 0 bases, with 9 bases spanning the gap. CDR3 length: 15 amino acids. CDR3 residues: CASSLGGLSYNEQFF. The CDR3 DNA is TGTGCCAGCAGTTTGGGGGGCCTCTCCTACAATGAGCAGTTCTTC.

This clone turned up a few times. This rearrangement joins TRBV6-5 to TRBJ1-4; the match to TRBD1 covers 12 bases. This CDR3 spans 16 amino acids. The germline V gene has CDR1 MNHEY and CDR2 SVGAGI. J was trimmed by 8 bases and V by 4 bases; bases with no gene match: 8. CDR3 nucleotides: TGTGCCAGCAGTTCGGGACAGGGGGCGGTAGTGGAAAAACTGTTTTTT. Translation: CASSSGQGAVVEKLFF.

The V call is TRBV28, the J call TRBJ1-2, with 7 bases matching TRBD1. The CDR3 is made up of 11 amino acids. Germline V gene sequence: CDR1 MDHEN, CDR2 SYDVKM. J was trimmed by 7 bases and V by 10 bases; bases with no gene match: 6. The CDR3 protein is CATQGGAGYTF. CDR3 nucleotide sequence: TGTGCCACCCAGGGGGGAGCTGGCTACACCTTC.

This clone was found a few times. The genes are TRBV5-6 and TRBJ2-5, with D unclear. The CDR3 totals 13 residues. Per germline, CDR1 SGHDT and CDR2 YYEEEE. V was trimmed by 0 bases and J by 1 base, leaving 4 bases between them. The CDR3 DNA follows: TGTGCCAGCAGCTTGGGGTCCCAAGAGACCCAGTACTTC. This codes for CASSLGSQETQYF.

This sequence joins TRBV5-4 and TRBJ1-2; D gene uncertain. V was clipped by 4 bases and J by 8 bases, with 15 bases between them. Germline V gives CDR1 SGHNT, CDR2 YYREEE (reference sequence). The CDR3 length is 13 residues. The CDR3: CASSPDPLGGYTF. In DNA form, the CDR3 reads TGTGCCAGCAGCCCCGACCCGTTGGGCGGCTACACCTTC.

The chain combines TRBV7-6 with TRBJ2-2, with D perhaps matching TRBD1 or TRBD2 (5 bases each). Germline CDR1 SGHVS, CDR2 FNYEAQ. The V gene lost 1 base and the J gene lost 6 bases, with 18 bases spanning the gap. CDR3 length: 17 amino acids. CDR3 bases: TGTGCCAGCAGCTTAGTTGGGACGAGAGGGAGATCCGGGGAGCTGTTTTTT. As protein: CASSLVGTRGRSGELFF.

The V and J genes are TRBV18 and TRBJ2-1; 13 bases line up with TRBD2. Germline V gene lookup returns CDR1 KGHSH and CDR2 LQKENI. This CDR3 contains 16 residues. Unmatched junction bases numbered 0, after V lost 4 bases and J lost 0 bases. The CDR3 region is CASSRTSGSSYNEQFF. CDR3 DNA: TGTGCCAGCTCACGGACTAGCGGGAGCTCCTACAATGAGCAGTTCTTC.

A few counts support this clone. The chain uses TRBV6-6 and TRBJ2-7, with 8 bases identical to TRBD1. J gave up 2 bases and V 0 bases, and 3 bases lay outside the gene matches. Germline V gene sequence: CDR1 MNHNY, CDR2 SVGAGI (reference sequence). The CDR3 sequence is 15 residues long. The chain's CDR3 is CASSYSRGQAYEQYF. The CDR3 nucleotides read TGTGCCAGCAGTTACTCGAGGGGACAGGCCTACGAGCAGTACTTC.

This chain joins TRBV14 and TRBJ1-2; D is uncertain. The germline V and J ends were trimmed by 2 bases and 7 bases, with 5 bases remaining between them. This CDR3 is built from 11 residues. Germline-derived CDR1 and CDR2 are SGHDN and FVKESK. CDR3 sequence: CASSQHLGYTF. The CDR3 region has the DNA TGTGCCAGCAGCCAACACCTTGGCTACACCTTC.